This T cell receptor (beta chain) was documented in a study of somatic mutations in cytotoxic T cells in rheumatoid arthritis. Whole-study results and caveats: The study found that the largest CD8+ clone exceeded 20% of CD8+ cells in 8 of 65 patients.

In the case of this clone: The antigen remains undetermined.

From germline, CDR1 is SGDLS and CDR2 YYNGEE. The CDR3 length is 13 residues. V was cut by 3 bases and J by 2 bases, with 7 bases left in between. Some clones are missing from TCRdb's copy, which holds only in-frame ones; the method was immunoSEQ multiplex PCR. Altogether about 19,000 clones are present, approximately 78% being singletons, with the ten largest covering 11% to 15%. The rearrangement joins TRBV9 to TRBJ2-3; D not resolved. The sequencing input was CD8+ T cells sorted from blood. The receptor comes from an adult with rheumatoid arthritis. CDR3 sequence (DNA): TGTGCCAGCAGCGATCGGTACACAGATACGCAGTATTTT. As protein: CASSDRYTDTQYF.